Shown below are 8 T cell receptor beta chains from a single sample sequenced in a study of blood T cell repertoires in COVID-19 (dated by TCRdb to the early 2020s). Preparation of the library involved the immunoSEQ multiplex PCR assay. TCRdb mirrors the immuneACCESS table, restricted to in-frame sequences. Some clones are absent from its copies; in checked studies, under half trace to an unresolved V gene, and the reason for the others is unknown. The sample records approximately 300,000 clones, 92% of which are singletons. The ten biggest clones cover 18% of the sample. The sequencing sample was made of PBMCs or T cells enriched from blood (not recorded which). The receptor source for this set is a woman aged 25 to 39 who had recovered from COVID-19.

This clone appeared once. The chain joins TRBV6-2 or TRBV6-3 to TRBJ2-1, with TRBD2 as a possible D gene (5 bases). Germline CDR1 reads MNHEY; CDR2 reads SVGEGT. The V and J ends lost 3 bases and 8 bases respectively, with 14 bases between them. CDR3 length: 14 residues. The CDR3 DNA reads TGTGCCAGCAGTTATGGATCTAGCCGGGATGAGCAGTTCTTC. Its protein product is CASSYGSSRDEQFF.

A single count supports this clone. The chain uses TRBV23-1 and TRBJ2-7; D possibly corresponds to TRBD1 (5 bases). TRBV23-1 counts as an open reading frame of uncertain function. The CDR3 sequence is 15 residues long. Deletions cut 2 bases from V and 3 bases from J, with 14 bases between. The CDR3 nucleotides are TGCGCCAGCAGTCAACCCCCAGGGTTTCTCTACGAGCAGTACTTC. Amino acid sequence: CASSQPPGFLYEQYF.

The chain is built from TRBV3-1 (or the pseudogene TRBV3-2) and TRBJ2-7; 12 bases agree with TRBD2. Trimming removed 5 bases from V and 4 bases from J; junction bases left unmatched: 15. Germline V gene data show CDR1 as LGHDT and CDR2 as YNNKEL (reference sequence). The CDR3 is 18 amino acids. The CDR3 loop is CASSNRTSGIVSAYEQYF. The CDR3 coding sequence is TGTGCCAGCAGCAACAGGACTAGCGGGATCGTCTCCGCTTACGAGCAGTACTTC.

The DNA of the CDR3 is TGTGCCAGCAGTTTACGGGGGACGGGGGAGAGCTCCTATAATTCACCCCTCCACTTT. Protein product: CASSLRGTGESSYNSPLHF. This sequence joins TRBV27 and TRBJ1-6; D may be TRBD1 (5 bases). The CDR3 length is 19 residues. Germline loops: CDR1 MNHEY, CDR2 SMNVEV (reference sequence). V shed 2 bases and J shed 0 bases, with 17 bases lying between them.

The CDR3 protein is CASSPFDRGRTSEQYF. For the CDR3, the DNA is TGCGCCAGCAGCCCTTTCGACAGGGGGCGAACTAGCGAGCAGTACTTC. The chain uses TRBV5-1 and TRBJ2-7; 10 bases agree with TRBD1. CDR3 length: 16 residues. The ends lost 4 bases at V and 6 bases at J; junction bases unmatched: 13. Per germline, CDR1 SGHRS and CDR2 YFSETQ.

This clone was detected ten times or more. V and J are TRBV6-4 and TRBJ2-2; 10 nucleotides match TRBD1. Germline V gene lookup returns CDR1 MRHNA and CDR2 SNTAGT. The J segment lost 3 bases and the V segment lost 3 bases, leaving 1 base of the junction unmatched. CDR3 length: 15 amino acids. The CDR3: CASSEGTGDTGELFF. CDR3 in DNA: TGTGCCAGCAGTGAAGGGACAGGGGACACCGGGGAGCTGTTTTTT.

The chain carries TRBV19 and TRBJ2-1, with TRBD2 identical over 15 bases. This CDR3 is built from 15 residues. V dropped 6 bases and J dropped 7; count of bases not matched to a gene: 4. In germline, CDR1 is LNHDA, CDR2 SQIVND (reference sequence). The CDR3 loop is CASSSGLAGGNEQFF. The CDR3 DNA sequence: TGTGCCAGTAGCTCGGGACTAGCGGGGGGTAATGAGCAGTTCTTC. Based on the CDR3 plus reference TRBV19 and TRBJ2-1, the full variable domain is DGGITQSPKYLFRKEGQNVTLSCEQNLNHDAMYWYRQDPGQGLRLIYYSQIVNDFQKGDIAEGYSVSREKKESFPLTVTSAQKNPTAFYLCASSSGLAGGNEQFFGPGTRLTVL.

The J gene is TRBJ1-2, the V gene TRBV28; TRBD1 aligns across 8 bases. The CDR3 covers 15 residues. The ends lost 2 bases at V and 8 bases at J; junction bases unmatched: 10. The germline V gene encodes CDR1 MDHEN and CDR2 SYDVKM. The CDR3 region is CASSLNIAGGLGYTF. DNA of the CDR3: TGTGCCAGCAGTTTAAATATCGCAGGGGGCTTGGGCTACACCTTC.